Sequencing of this T cell receptor (beta chain) was carried out in a study of regulatory T cells in long-lasting Graves disease. Study as a whole: Graves' patients who were just diagnosed had used antithyroid drugs for under 3 months. General observations from the study: TRBV28 was favored in persistent disease, as were TRBJ1-2 and TRBJ2-5.

The CDR3 is 14 amino acids. Trimming cost V 5 bases and J 4 bases, with 14 bases left between them. The germline V gene encodes CDR1 SGHTA and CDR2 FQGNSA. Combining iRepertoire HTBI primers with Arm-PCR of CDR3 regions, the authors built TCR beta libraries. TCRdb fed the multiplex PCR reads into MiXCR, producing one record per CDR3 protein. The data show 400,000 to 500,000 distinct CDR3 sequences, approximately 15% seen once. Time point reported: newly diagnosed GD, antithyroid drugs for less than 3 months. Generation of the TCR library employed RNA extracted from PBMCs. Doctors identified Graves' disease using the American Thyroid Association guidelines. As concerns this clonotype: Its antigen remains unknown.

These data also formed part of another study, on T cells in Graves' hyperthyroidism and ophthalmopathy. From that paper: The blood repertoire included most of the expanded thyroid clonotypes above 0.001.

The input for sequencing was peripheral blood mononuclear cells (PBMCs), taken at new diagnosis, from a patient treated with antithyroid drugs. The chain uses TRBV7-2 and TRBJ2-5, with TRBD1 as a possible D gene (6 bases). This sequence was found in a woman between 45 and 60 years old with Graves disease. This chain's CDR3 is CASSAQGGRETQYF. As DNA, the CDR3 is TGTGCCAGCAGCGCGCAAGGGGGTAGAGAGACCCAGTACTTC.